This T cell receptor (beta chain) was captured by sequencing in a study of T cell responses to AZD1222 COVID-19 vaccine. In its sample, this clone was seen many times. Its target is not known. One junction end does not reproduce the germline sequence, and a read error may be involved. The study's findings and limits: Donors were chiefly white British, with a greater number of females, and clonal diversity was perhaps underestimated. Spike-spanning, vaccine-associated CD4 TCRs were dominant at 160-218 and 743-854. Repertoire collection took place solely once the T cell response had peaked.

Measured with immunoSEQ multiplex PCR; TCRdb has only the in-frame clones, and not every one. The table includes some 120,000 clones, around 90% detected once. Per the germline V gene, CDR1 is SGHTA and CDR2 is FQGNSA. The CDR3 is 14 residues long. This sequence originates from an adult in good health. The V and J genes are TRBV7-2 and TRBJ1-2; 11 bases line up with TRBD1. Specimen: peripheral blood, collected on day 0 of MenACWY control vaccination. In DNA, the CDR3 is TGTGCCAGCAGCTTAGCTCGGACAGGGGGCACCTTACTCTTC. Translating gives CASSLARTGGTLLF.